The 15 T cell receptor beta chains listed next were all sequenced from one sample in a study of T cells in pancreatic ductal adenocarcinoma. The method was immunoSEQ multiplex PCR; TCRdb's version includes in-frame clones alone and lacks a portion of them. The sample includes 9,000 to 15,000 clones, about nine tenths of them seen just once. Surgery without prior neoadjuvant therapy was the treatment of the selected pancreatic ductal adenocarcinoma patients. The sequencing input was PBMCs. The origin of the receptors is a human donor with pancreatic ductal adenocarcinoma.

The chain has TRBV6-6 and TRBJ2-7; D uncertain. CDR1 and CDR2 (germline): MNHNY, SVGAGI (reference sequence). The CDR3 has 12 residues. Trimming took off 1 base at V and 4 bases at J, with 5 bases between the two ends. CDR3 sequence (DNA): TGTGCCAGCAGTTACTACGATTACGAGCAGTACTTC. Amino acids: CASSYYDYEQYF.

In this sample, this clone turned up once. V and J are TRBV28 and TRBJ1-1; a possible D gene is TRBD1 (5 bases). Per germline, CDR1 MDHEN and CDR2 SYDVKM. This CDR3 comprises 15 residues. Between the trimmed V and J ends, which lost 4 bases and 3 bases, there was a span of 15 bases. CDR3 sequence reads: CASSSSWGLHTEAFF. The CDR3 nucleotides are TGTGCCAGCAGTTCCAGTTGGGGCTTGCACACTGAAGCTTTCTTT.

V is TRBV6-1 and J is TRBJ2-7; TRBD2 aligns across 7 bases. Germline trimming cut 7 bases from V and 4 bases from J; bases unmatched to any gene: 13. Germline assignment: CDR1 MNHNS and CDR2 SASEGT. The CDR3 is 15 amino acids. In DNA form, the CDR3 reads TGTGCCAGCACCGCAGCGGGGCGGCAGGGATACGAGCAGTACTTC. Amino acids: CASTAAGRQGYEQYF.

This clone was seen a single time. The chain couples TRBV2 to TRBJ2-1; D is perhaps TRBD1 or TRBD2 (5 bases each). In germline, CDR1 is SNHLY, CDR2 FYNNEI. The CDR3 extends over 12 amino acids. The germline V and J ends were trimmed by 7 bases and 9 bases, with 13 bases remaining between them. CDR3 protein: CASIYGAGEQFF. CDR3 nucleotides: TGTGCCAGCATTTACGGGGCTGGTGAGCAGTTCTTC. Supplemented by reference TRBV2 and TRBJ2-1, the full variable domain reads EPEVTQTPSHQVTQMGQEVILRCVPISNHLYFYWYRQILGQKVEFLVSFYNNEISEKSEIFDDQFSVERPDGSNFTLKIRSTKLEDSAMYFCASIYGAGEQFFGPGTRLTVL.

The rearrangement uses TRBV18 and TRBJ2-1, with D uncertain. The length of the CDR3 is 14 residues. The V gene lost 0 bases and the J gene lost 6 bases, with 9 bases spanning the gap. CDR1 and CDR2 from the germline V gene are KGHSH and LQKENI. The DNA of the CDR3 is TGTGCCAGCTCACCACCGTCAGTTGGCAATGAGCAGTTCTTC. As protein: CASSPPSVGNEQFF.

This clone was seen more than once but under ten times. This chain links TRBV7-8 with TRBJ2-5, with D possibly matching TRBD2 (7 bases). Germline values: CDR1 SGHVS, CDR2 FQNEAQ. V lost 0 bases and J 1 base, leaving 12 bases between the germline ends. The CDR3 loop spans 16 amino acids. The CDR3 DNA is TGTGCCAGCAGCTTAGCAACCGGGGGGCTCCAAGAGACCCAGTACTTC. As protein: CASSLATGGLQETQYF. The entire variable domain, with the rest obtained from reference TRBV7-8 and TRBJ2-5, is as follows: GAGVSQSPRYKVAKRGQDVALRCDPISGHVSLFWYQQALGQGPEFLTYFQNEAQLDKSGLPSDRFFAERPEGSVSTLKIQRTQQEDSAVYLCASSLATGGLQETQYFGPGTRLLVL.

The genes are TRBV6-6 and TRBJ1-2, with no clear D. Between the trimmed V and J ends, which lost 5 bases and 8 bases, there was a span of 15 bases. The germline V gene encodes CDR1 MNHNY and CDR2 SVGAGI (reference sequence). The CDR3 covers 13 residues. The CDR3, as DNA: TGTGCCAGCAGTGACGGAGTTTCACGGGGCTACACCTTC. It is translated as CASSDGVSRGYTF.

This sequence joins TRBV11-2 and TRBJ2-2; no clear D gene. Between the trimmed V and J ends, which lost 5 bases and 5 bases, there was a span of 3 bases. This CDR3 comprises 11 residues. Germline V gene data show CDR1 as SGHAT and CDR2 as FQNNGV. CDR3 residues: CASSITGELFF. In nucleotides, the CDR3 is TGTGCCAGCAGCATAACCGGGGAGCTGTTTTTT. Based on the CDR3 plus reference TRBV11-2 and TRBJ2-2, the full variable domain is EAGVAQSPRYKIIEKRQSVAFWCNPISGHATLYWYQQILGQGPKLLIQFQNNGVVDDSQLPKDRFSAERLKGVDSTLKIQPAKLEDSAVYLCASSITGELFFGEGSRLTVL.

This chain links TRBV7-6 with TRBJ2-3, with TRBD2 matching over 7 bases. CDR3 length: 18 amino acids. The germline CDR1 and CDR2 sequences are SGHVS and FNYEAQ. V was pared by 0 bases and J by 6 bases, with 15 bases of the junction left unmatched. CDR3 sequence reads: CASSLARDSGLSGDTQYF. As DNA, the CDR3 is TGTGCCAGCAGCTTAGCGCGGGATAGCGGGCTTTCCGGGGATACGCAGTATTTT.

The rearrangement joins TRBV6-6 to TRBJ1-1; no clear D gene. This CDR3 has 14 residues. The germline V and J ends were trimmed by 2 bases and 4 bases, with 11 bases remaining between them. The germline V gene has CDR1 MNHNY and CDR2 SVGAGI (reference sequence). The CDR3 DNA sequence: TGTGCCAGCAGTTACACCCAAAGAACCACTGAAGCTTTCTTT. Translating gives CASSYTQRTTEAFF.

This chain links TRBV7-9 with TRBJ1-1; no clear D gene. The CDR3 runs 14 residues. Germline CDR1 is SEHNR and CDR2 is FQNEAQ (reference sequence). The germline V and J ends were trimmed by 2 bases and 0 bases, with 7 bases remaining between them. The CDR3 region is CASSLLTVNTEAFF. In nucleotides, the CDR3 is TGTGCCAGCAGCTTACTTACGGTGAACACTGAAGCTTTCTTT.

This clone was observed once. This chain links TRBV5-4 with TRBJ2-5; 11 bases match TRBD2. The germline V gene has CDR1 SGHNT and CDR2 YYREEE (reference sequence). V shed 0 bases and J 5 bases; nucleotides not matched to a gene: 9. The CDR3 sequence is 17 residues long. The CDR3 DNA is TGTGCCAGCAGCTTGGGAGGAACTAGCGGGAGCTTGGAGACCCAGTACTTC. Protein sequence: CASSLGGTSGSLETQYF.

The chain couples TRBV6-1 to TRBJ1-5; D not certain. Between the trimmed V and J ends, which lost 5 bases and 9 bases, there was a span of 20 bases. Germline assignment: CDR1 MNHNS and CDR2 SASEGT. The CDR3 sequence is 15 residues long. The DNA of the CDR3 is TGTGCCAGCAGTCAAGATCCCTACATCTTTGTGCCCCAGCATTTT. It specifies CASSQDPYIFVPQHF.

This chain connects TRBV5-6 to TRBJ1-2; tentatively, D is TRBD1 (5 bases). With 4 bases removed from V and 4 bases from J, the gap between germline ends came to 8 bases. Germline loops: CDR1 SGHDT, CDR2 YYEEEE. The CDR3 has 12 residues. In nucleotides, the CDR3 is TGTGCCAGCAGCGGACAATCCTATGGCTACACCTTC. It is translated as CASSGQSYGYTF.

The rearrangement uses TRBV5-1 and TRBJ1-2; D may be TRBD1 (6 bases). The CDR3 spans 15 residues. V dropped 5 bases and J dropped 0 bases, with 14 bases sitting between them. Germline lookup yields CDR1 SGHRS and CDR2 YFSETQ. CDR3 protein: CASRRDQGSNYGYTF. As DNA, the CDR3 is TGCGCCAGCAGAAGGGATCAGGGGTCTAACTATGGCTACACCTTC.